The 10 T cell receptor beta chains given below trace back to one sample, sequenced in a study of T cell responses to AZD1222 COVID-19 vaccine. Measured with immunoSEQ multiplex PCR; TCRdb has only the in-frame clones, and not every one. The data show around 130,000 clones, 80% to 90% seen once. The sequencing here drew on peripheral blood, taken on day 0 of AZD1222 vaccination. All receptors come from an adult in good health.

V is TRBV19 and J is TRBJ2-3; 11 bases are a match to TRBD1. The junction had 18 bases not matched to a gene; V was cut back by 10 bases and J by 3 bases. The germline V gene encodes CDR1 LNHDA and CDR2 SQIVND (reference sequence). The CDR3 is 18 amino acids. The CDR3 DNA is TGTGCCACACGCCTTGGCCGACGGACAGGGGGCAAGACAGATACGCAGTATTTT. Translated: CATRLGRRTGGKTDTQYF.

The gene calls are TRBV7-2 and TRBJ2-7; 7 nucleotides match TRBD2. Germline loops: CDR1 SGHTA, CDR2 FQGNSA. J gave up 3 bases and V 1 base, and 6 bases lay outside the gene matches. This CDR3 is built from 15 residues. CDR3 sequence: CASSLGVGGNYEQYF. Here the CDR3 DNA reads TGTGCCAGCAGCTTAGGGGTCGGGGGGAACTACGAGCAGTACTTC.

Only a few counts were recorded for this clone. The chain couples TRBV6-4 to TRBJ2-3; D unclear. The CDR3 extends over 15 amino acids. V lost 0 bases and J 6 bases, leaving 13 bases between the germline ends. Germline V gives CDR1 MRHNA, CDR2 SNTAGT. This CDR3 reads CASSDSTSGVDTQYF. CDR3 DNA sequence: TGTGCCAGCAGTGACTCAACCTCGGGTGTGGATACGCAGTATTTT.

The chain combines TRBV6-5 with TRBJ1-1, with D uncertain. Between the trimmed V and J ends, which lost 4 bases and 5 bases, there was a span of 17 bases. This CDR3 spans 15 amino acids. Germline assignment: CDR1 MNHEY and CDR2 SVGAGI. CDR3 nucleotide sequence: TGTGCCAGCAGTTCGCTACTCAACACAAAGACTGAAGCTTTCTTT. The encoded protein is CASSSLLNTKTEAFF.

V gene TRBV7-8 combines with J gene TRBJ1-6; D unresolved. From germline, CDR1 is SGHVS and CDR2 FQNEAQ. V dropped 5 bases and J dropped 8 bases, with 7 bases sitting between them. This CDR3 region has 12 residues. The DNA for the CDR3 is TGTGCCAGCAGCCTCCGCTATTCACCCCTCCACTTT. This codes for CASSLRYSPLHF.

The J gene is TRBJ2-7, the V gene TRBV2; D is perhaps TRBD1 (6 bases). Germline CDR1 reads SNHLY; CDR2 reads FYNNEI. This CDR3 comprises 13 residues. V was clipped by 8 bases and J by 2 bases, with 13 bases between them. This CDR3 is CASEVGAAYEQYF. DNA for the CDR3: TGTGCCAGCGAAGTGGGGGCGGCCTACGAGCAGTACTTC.

J is TRBJ2-2 and V is TRBV9; D is possibly TRBD2 (5 bases). Trimming removed 0 bases from V and 1 base from J, with 10 bases in between. This CDR3 has 16 residues. Germline V gene lookup returns CDR1 SGDLS and CDR2 YYNGEE. CDR3 in DNA: TGTGCCAGCAGCGTAGGACCAGGAGGGAACACCGGGGAGCTGTTTTTT. Translation gives CASSVGPGGNTGELFF.

The V call is TRBV18, the J call TRBJ1-1, with 7 nucleotides matching TRBD1. The V gene end was trimmed by 0 bases and the J gene end by 5 bases; junction bases not matched to a gene: 6. The CDR3 loop spans 15 amino acids. Germline V lookup: CDR1 KGHSH, CDR2 LQKENI. Here the CDR3 DNA reads TGTGCCAGCTCACCACCGGAGGGGGCGCGTACTGAAGCTTTCTTT. Translating it yields CASSPPEGARTEAFF. The variable domain in full, with the rest retrieved from reference TRBV18 and TRBJ1-1, is NAGVMQNPRHLVRRRGQEARLRCSPMKGHSHVYWYRQLPEEGLKFMVYLQKENIIDESGMPKERFSAEFPKEGPSILRIQQVVRGDSAAYFCASSPPEGARTEAFFGQGTRLTVV.

The chain recombines TRBV5-4 with TRBJ2-1; TRBD2 matches at 11 bases. Germline V gene sequence: CDR1 SGHNT, CDR2 YYREEE (reference sequence). The CDR3 covers 16 residues. J gave up 3 bases and V 1 base, and 3 bases lay outside the gene matches. CDR3 loop: CASSLRGTSGYNEQFF. DNA for the CDR3: TGTGCCAGCAGCTTGCGGGGGACTAGCGGCTACAATGAGCAGTTCTTC.

This clone has a handful of counts. This rearrangement joins TRBV6-5 to TRBJ2-7, with D unresolved. The CDR3 is 13 residues long. Germline loops: CDR1 MNHEY, CDR2 SVGAGI. For the CDR3, the DNA is TGTGCTACACCCCCCGACGTGACCTACGAGCAGTACTTC. Translated, it gives CATPPDVTYEQYF.